Listed below are T cell receptor beta chains from one sample, sequenced in a study of cytomegalovirus exposure and HLA in healthy donors. The table came from immunoSEQ multiplex PCR; TCRdb's copy has only in-frame clones and leaves some out. The repertoire holds around 91,000 clones, 50% to 80% seen once, with about 3.5% in the top ten. Sequenced sample: PBMCs. All receptors come from a man between 60 and 75 years old in good health and CMV-seronegative. The CDR3 runs from the conserved cysteine through the conserved F or W. D genes are given only for firm matches. For some rows the clone size is stated as once, few or many, or as a class when expanded; others skip it.

len: 15; d_gene: TRBD1; j_gene: TRBJ1-3; abundance: -; v_gene: TRBV28; CDR3nt: TGTGCCAGCAGCTGGGGACAGGTGAAGGGAAACACCATATATTTT; CDR3aa: CASSWGQVKGNTIYF
len: 14; d_gene: -; j_gene: TRBJ2-7; abundance: -; v_gene: TRBV19; CDR3nt: TGTGCCAGTAGCGCTACAGGAGACTCCTACGAGCAGTACTTC; CDR3aa: CASSATGDSYEQYF
len: 16; d_gene: TRBD2; j_gene: TRBJ2-2; abundance: -; v_gene: TRBV5-4; CDR3nt: TGTGCCAGCAGCCCGCTAGCGGGGGGATACACCGGGGAGCTGTTTTTT; CDR3aa: CASSPLAGGYTGELFF
len: 18; d_gene: TRBD1; j_gene: TRBJ1-1; abundance: -; v_gene: TRBV5-1; CDR3nt: TGCGCCAGCAGCTTAGCAAGCAAAGCCGGACAGGGACGCACTGAAGCTTTCTTT; CDR3aa: CASSLASKAGQGRTEAFF
len: 16; d_gene: -; j_gene: TRBJ2-1; abundance: few; v_gene: TRBV7-2; CDR3nt: TGTGCCAGCAGCTTAGAGGGAGGGGGTATTAACAATGAGCAGTTCTTC; CDR3aa: CASSLEGGGINNEQFF
len: 15; d_gene: TRBD1; j_gene: TRBJ1-2; abundance: -; v_gene: TRBV7-9; CDR3nt: TGTGCCAGCAGCTTAGGACAGGGGATCAACTATGGCTACACCTTC; CDR3aa: CASSLGQGINYGYTF
len: 15; d_gene: TRBD1; j_gene: TRBJ2-1; abundance: -; v_gene: TRBV5-6; CDR3nt: TGTGCCAGCAGCCCGCGGACAGGGATCTACAATGAGCAGTTCTTC; CDR3aa: CASSPRTGIYNEQFF
len: 13; d_gene: TRBD1; j_gene: TRBJ2-5; abundance: -; v_gene: TRBV29-1; CDR3nt: TGCAGCGGGATGACAGGGAATGAAGAGACCCAGTACTTC; CDR3aa: CSGMTGNEETQYF
len: 14; d_gene: TRBD1; j_gene: TRBJ1-2; abundance: -; v_gene: TRBV29-1; CDR3nt: TGCAGCGCCGCCGGGACAGGGGCCCCTGACGGCTACACCTTC; CDR3aa: CSAAGTGAPDGYTF
len: 14; d_gene: TRBD1; j_gene: TRBJ1-4; abundance: -; v_gene: TRBV2; CDR3nt: TGTGCCAGCATGCCGGACAGGACCAATGAAAAACTGTTTTTT; CDR3aa: CASMPDRTNEKLFF
len: 15; d_gene: TRBD1; j_gene: TRBJ1-3; abundance: -; v_gene: TRBV2; CDR3nt: TGTGCCAGCAACGACGACAGGGGTTCTGGAAACACCATATATTTT; CDR3aa: CASNDDRGSGNTIYF
len: 16; d_gene: TRBD1; j_gene: TRBJ2-7; abundance: few; v_gene: TRBV5-1; CDR3nt: TGCGCCAGCAGCCCCGACCTAGGGACAGGGGTTTACGAGCAGTACTTC; CDR3aa: CASSPDLGTGVYEQYF
len: 15; d_gene: -; j_gene: TRBJ1-1; abundance: few; v_gene: TRBV7-9; CDR3nt: TGTTCCAGCAGCTTTTCAACGGGGGTTAACACTGAAGCTTTCTTT; CDR3aa: CSSSFSTGVNTEAFF
len: 12; d_gene: -; j_gene: TRBJ1-2; abundance: -; v_gene: TRBV6-5; CDR3nt: TGTGCCAGCAACTATAAGAACTATGGCTACACCTTC; CDR3aa: CASNYKNYGYTF
len: 12; d_gene: -; j_gene: TRBJ1-1; abundance: -; v_gene: TRBV28; CDR3nt: TGTGCCAGCAGGGGGGCGGGAGGCCAGGCTTTCTTT; CDR3aa: CASRGAGGQAFF
len: 16; d_gene: -; j_gene: TRBJ1-5; abundance: -; v_gene: TRBV1; CDR3nt: TGCACCAGCAGCCAAGATTTTCGAGATAGCAATCAGCCCCAGCATTTT; CDR3aa: CTSSQDFRDSNQPQHF
len: 15; d_gene: TRBD1; j_gene: TRBJ1-3; abundance: -; v_gene: TRBV10-3; CDR3nt: TGTGCCATCAGTAAGGACAGGTCCTCTGGAAACACCATATATTTT; CDR3aa: CAISKDRSSGNTIYF
len: 12; d_gene: -; j_gene: TRBJ2-5; abundance: -; v_gene: TRBV15; CDR3nt: TGTGCCACCAAAGGGCAGGGAGAGACCCAGTACTTC; CDR3aa: CATKGQGETQYF
len: 14; d_gene: TRBD2; j_gene: TRBJ2-5; abundance: -; v_gene: TRBV11-3; CDR3nt: TGTGCCAGCAGCTCCGTGGGGGGGGAAGAGACCCAGTACTTC; CDR3aa: CASSSVGGEETQYF
len: 15; d_gene: TRBD2; j_gene: TRBJ2-5; abundance: -; v_gene: TRBV5-1; CDR3nt: TGCGCCAGCAGCTTGACTAGCGGGGGCTGGGGGACCCAGTACTTC; CDR3aa: CASSLTSGGWGTQYF